This TCR beta chain was identified during a study of beta chain features in type 1 diabetes. Germline CDR1 is MDHEN and CDR2 is SYDVKM. The germline V and J ends were trimmed by 6 bases and 8 bases, with 11 bases remaining between them. CDR3 length: 13 residues. Staining for CD45RO/CCR7/CD25/CD127/CD95/CD27 allowed sorting of CD4+ naive, central memory, regulatory and stem cell-like memory cells. The sample holds one count of this clone. Antigen: not known. Broader study findings: The cDNA sequencing approach could over-represent high-TCR-expressing cells. In all four CD4+ subsets, TCRB CDR3 length was significantly, moderately reduced in type 1 diabetes. Compared with healthy donors, patients appeared to share more similar naive, central memory and regulatory TCRB repertoires.

Expressed TCRB transcripts got sequenced, as all isolated RNA was reverse transcribed. The assay was immunoSEQ multiplex PCR, and TCRdb's table has in-frame clones only and misses some. The profile shows 600,000 to 750,000 clones, 9.5% to 15% of them singletons. The TCR originated in a man aged 30-40 years with type 1 diabetes. The rearrangement links TRBV28 to TRBJ1-6; the D gene is possibly TRBD1 (5 bases). Sequenced material: naive CD4+ T cells from blood. As DNA, the CDR3 is TGTGCCAGCAGGCGCGAGGGGTATTCACCCCTCCACTTT. Its protein is CASRREGYSPLHF. Full variable domain (outside the CDR3, taken from reference TRBV28 and TRBJ1-6): DVKVTQSSRYLVKRTGEKVFLECVQDMDHENMFWYRQDPGLGLRLIYFSYDVKMKEKGDIPEGYSVSREKKERFSLILESASTNQTSMYLCASRREGYSPLHFGNGTRLTVT.